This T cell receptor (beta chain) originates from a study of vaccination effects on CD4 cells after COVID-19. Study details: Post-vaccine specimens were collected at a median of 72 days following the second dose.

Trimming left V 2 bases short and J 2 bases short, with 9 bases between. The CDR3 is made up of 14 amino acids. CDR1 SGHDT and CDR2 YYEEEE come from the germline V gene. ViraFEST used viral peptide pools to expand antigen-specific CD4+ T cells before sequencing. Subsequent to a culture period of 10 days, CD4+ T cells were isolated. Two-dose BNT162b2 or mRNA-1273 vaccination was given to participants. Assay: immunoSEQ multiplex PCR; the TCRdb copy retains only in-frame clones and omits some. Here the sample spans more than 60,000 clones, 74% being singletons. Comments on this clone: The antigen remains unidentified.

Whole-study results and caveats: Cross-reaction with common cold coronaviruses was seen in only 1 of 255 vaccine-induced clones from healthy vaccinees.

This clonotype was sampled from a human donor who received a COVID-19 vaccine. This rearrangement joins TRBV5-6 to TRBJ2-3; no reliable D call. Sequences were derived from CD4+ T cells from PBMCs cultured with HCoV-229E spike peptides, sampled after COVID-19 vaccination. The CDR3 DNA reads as TGTGCCAGCAGCTTAGTGAGAGTCACAGATACGCAGTATTTT. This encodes CASSLVRVTDTQYF. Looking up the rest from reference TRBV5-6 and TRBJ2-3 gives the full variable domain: DAGVTQSPTHLIKTRGQQVTLRCSPKSGHDTVSWYQQALGQGPQFIFQYYEEEERQRGNFPDRFSGHQFPNYSSELNVNALLLGDSALYLCASSLVRVTDTQYFGPGTRLTVL.